A selection of T cell receptor beta chains follows, all from one sample in a study of T cell changes during pregnancy in multiple sclerosis. TCRdb keeps only in-frame clones here, not all; method: immunoSEQ multiplex PCR. This table has some 57,000 clones, about 90% appearing once. Sequencing used CD4+ T cells from peripheral blood mononuclear cells, obtained after pregnancy. The receptor source for this set is a female donor in good health, enrolled as a control in a pregnancy study. Both conserved end residues are part of each CDR3. Each record gives: clone size, V gene, D gene, J gene, CDR3 protein, CDR3 DNA. The D gene is left open where the match is weak. Not every row has a clone size; where given, it reads once, few, many or a size class.

size: -; V: TRBV4-2; D: TRBD2; J: TRBJ2-5; CDR3: CASSQPGLAGVETQYF; DNA: TGTGCCAGCAGCCAACCGGGACTAGCGGGGGTGGAGACCCAGTACTTC
size: once; V: TRBV19; D: TRBD1; J: TRBJ2-1; CDR3: CASSGIRDRATHEQFF; DNA: TGTGCCAGTAGCGGTATCCGGGACAGAGCTACACATGAGCAGTTCTTC
size: -; V: TRBV19; D: -; J: TRBJ1-3; CDR3: CASSLGQGGNTIYF; DNA: TGTGCCAGTTCACTTGGGCAGGGTGGAAACACCATATATTTT
size: -; V: TRBV21-1; D: -; J: TRBJ2-3; CDR3: CASSDPMGLAGGPGDTQYF; DNA: TGTGCCAGCAGCGATCCGATGGGACTAGCGGGGGGGCCTGGAGATACGCAGTATTTT
size: -; V: TRBV30; D: -; J: TRBJ1-5; CDR3: CAWGQGANQPQHF; DNA: TGTGCCTGGGGGCAGGGCGCCAATCAGCCCCAGCATTTT
size: -; V: TRBV25-1; D: -; J: TRBJ2-2; CDR3: CASSDQGLNTGELFF; DNA: TGTGCCAGCAGTGACCAGGGCCTGAACACCGGGGAGCTGTTTTTT
size: -; V: TRBV30; D: -; J: TRBJ1-4; CDR3: CAWSQLKGVGEKLFF; DNA: TGTGCCTGGAGTCAACTAAAGGGGGTTGGCGAAAAACTGTTTTTT
size: -; V: TRBV7-2; D: TRBD1; J: TRBJ1-2; CDR3: CATSYSGQGNYGYTF; DNA: TGTGCCACTTCCTACTCTGGACAGGGGAACTATGGCTACACCTTC
size: -; V: TRBV7-8; D: TRBD1; J: TRBJ1-6; CDR3: CASSLVPGQGSFGSPLHF; DNA: TGTGCCAGCAGCTTGGTTCCGGGACAGGGGAGTTTTGGTTCACCCCTCCACTTT
size: -; V: TRBV10-3; D: TRBD1; J: TRBJ1-2; CDR3: CAISESLAGGWYGYTF; DNA: TGTGCCATCAGTGAGTCCTTGGCAGGGGGTTGGTATGGCTACACCTTC
size: -; V: TRBV5-4; D: -; J: TRBJ2-3; CDR3: CASSFGGPTDTQYF; DNA: TGTGCCAGCAGCTTCGGGGGGCCCACAGATACGCAGTATTTT
size: -; V: TRBV10-3; D: TRBD1; J: TRBJ2-7; CDR3: CAIRTDRGGYEQYF; DNA: TGTGCCATCAGGACCGACAGGGGGGGTTACGAGCAGTACTTC
size: once; V: TRBV9; D: TRBD1; J: TRBJ1-2; CDR3: CASSEGQGALISYGYTF; DNA: TGTGCCAGCAGCGAGGGACAGGGGGCGCTTATAAGTTATGGCTACACCTTC
size: -; V: TRBV19; D: -; J: TRBJ2-7; CDR3: CASTLSRDMGTEQYF; DNA: TGTGCCAGTACGTTGAGCCGTGACATGGGCACCGAGCAGTACTTC
size: -; V: TRBV5-5; D: -; J: TRBJ1-1; CDR3: CASSFRWETEAFF; DNA: TGTGCCAGCAGCTTCCGGTGGGAGACTGAAGCTTTCTTT
size: -; V: TRBV30; D: TRBD1; J: TRBJ1-1; CDR3: CASLQGARPRTEAFF; DNA: TGTGCCTCCCTGCAGGGGGCGCGGCCTCGCACTGAAGCTTTCTTT
size: -; V: TRBV30; D: -; J: TRBJ2-2; CDR3: CAWKRTSSSGELFF; DNA: TGTGCCTGGAAAAGGACTTCATCCTCCGGGGAGCTGTTTTTT
size: -; V: TRBV5-5; D: -; J: TRBJ2-5; CDR3: CASSLGHEETQYF; DNA: TGTGCCAGCAGCTTGGGACACGAAGAGACCCAGTACTTC
size: -; V: TRBV18; D: TRBD1; J: TRBJ1-3; CDR3: CASSPGQGGSNTIYF; DNA: TGTGCCAGCTCACCAGGGCAAGGGGGCTCGAACACCATATATTTT
size: -; V: TRBV30; D: -; J: TRBJ2-3; CDR3: CAWSVVLGGFPDTQYF; DNA: TGTGCCTGGAGTGTAGTCTTAGGGGGTTTCCCAGATACGCAGTATTTT
size: -; V: TRBV10-3; D: TRBD1; J: TRBJ1-6; CDR3: CATAGTGRNSYNSPLHF; DNA: TGTGCCACCGCTGGGACAGGGAGGAACTCCTATAATTCACCCCTCCACTTT
size: once; V: TRBV5-4; D: TRBD2; J: TRBJ2-1; CDR3: CASSFAGGFYNEQFF; DNA: TGTGCCAGCAGCTTCGCGGGGGGGTTCTACAATGAGCAGTTCTTC
size: once; V: TRBV9; D: TRBD1; J: TRBJ1-2; CDR3: CASSVGQGAFYGYTF; DNA: TGTGCCAGCAGCGTAGGACAGGGGGCTTTTTATGGCTACACCTTC
size: -; V: TRBV30; D: -; J: TRBJ2-2; CDR3: CAWSPGRGTGELFF; DNA: TGTGCCTGGAGTCCGGGGAGGGGGACCGGGGAGCTGTTTTTT
size: -; V: TRBV27; D: -; J: TRBJ1-2; CDR3: CASSFDTDYGYTF; DNA: TGTGCCAGCAGTTTCGACACGGACTATGGCTACACCTTC